This T cell receptor beta chain was identified during a study of blood T cell repertoires in COVID-19. Across the study: T cells, B-cell-depleted T cells, or PBMCs provided the cDNA or gDNA that served as material.

The V gene lost 3 bases and the J gene lost 7 bases, with 12 bases spanning the gap. The CDR3 is 13 amino acids. Germline assignment: CDR1 SNHLY and CDR2 FYNNEI. The data were produced by immunoSEQ multiplex PCR, yet TCRdb's version contains in-frame clones alone and is incomplete. The table records about 130,000 clones, approximately 86% of them present only once. Material for sequencing was peripheral blood. The chain has TRBV2 and TRBJ1-2; tentative D call: TRBD1 (6 bases). This receptor was taken from a woman in her 70s with COVID-19, enrolled during active disease. The CDR3 nucleotides read TGTGCCAGCAGTGAGAGGAGGGGGGGTGGCTACACCTTC. This sequence encodes CASSERRGGGYTF.